This T cell receptor beta chain was documented in a study of T cells in Graves' hyperthyroidism and ophthalmopathy. Study-level information: Peripheral blood was obtained at initial diagnosis, preceding any treatment.

Patients aged 18 to 65 had newly diagnosed hyperthyroidism of under 2 months' duration. Diagnoses were established using clinical symptoms, serum thyroxine and TRAb, thyroid ultrasound and orbital computed tomography. This CDR3 has 14 amino acids. This clonotype was counted only a few times. A junction end diverges from the germline sequence, so it may reflect a read error. TCR beta CDR3 sequences were amplified from RNA transcripts. TCR CDR3 regions were first amplified by RT-PCR with HTBI primers. From the multiplex PCR reads, TCRdb called clonotypes with MiXCR, one entry per CDR3 protein. The table lists about 740,000 distinct CDR3 sequences, 14% of them singletons.

This sequence joins TRBV12-3 or TRBV12-4 and TRBJ2-5; maybe TRBD1 (5 bases). The clonotype comes from a woman aged 18-29 years with Graves' hyperthyroidism. Input material: blood. CDR3 sequence reads: CATSQGAHQETQYF. As DNA, the CDR3 is TGTGCCACCAGTCAGGGTGCACATCAAGAGACCCAGTACTTC.